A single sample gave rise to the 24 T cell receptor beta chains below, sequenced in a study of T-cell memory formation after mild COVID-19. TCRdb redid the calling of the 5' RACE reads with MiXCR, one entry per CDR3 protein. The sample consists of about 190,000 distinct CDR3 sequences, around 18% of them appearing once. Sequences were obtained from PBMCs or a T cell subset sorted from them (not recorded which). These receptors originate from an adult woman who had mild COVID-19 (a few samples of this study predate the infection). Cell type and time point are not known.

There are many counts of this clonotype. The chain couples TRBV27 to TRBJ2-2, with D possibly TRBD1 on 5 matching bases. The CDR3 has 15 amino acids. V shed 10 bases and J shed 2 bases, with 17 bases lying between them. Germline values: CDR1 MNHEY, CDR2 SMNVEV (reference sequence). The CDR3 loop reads CANIPSGQNTGELFF. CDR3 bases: TGTGCCAACATCCCATCCGGACAAAACACCGGGGAGCTGTTTTTT.

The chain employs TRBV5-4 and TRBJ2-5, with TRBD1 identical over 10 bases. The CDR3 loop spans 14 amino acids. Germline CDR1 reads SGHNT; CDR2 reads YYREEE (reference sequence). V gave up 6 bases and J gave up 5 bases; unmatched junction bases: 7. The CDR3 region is CASTRTGGQETQYF. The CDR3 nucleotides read TGTGCCAGCACCCGGACAGGGGGTCAGGAGACCCAGTACTTC.

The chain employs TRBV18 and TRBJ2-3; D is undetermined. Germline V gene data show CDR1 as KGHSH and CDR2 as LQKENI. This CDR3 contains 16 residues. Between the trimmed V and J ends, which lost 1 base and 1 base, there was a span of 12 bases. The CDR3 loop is CASSPRVARGTDTQYF. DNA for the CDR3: TGTGCCAGCTCACCACGAGTGGCAAGGGGCACAGATACGCAGTATTTT.

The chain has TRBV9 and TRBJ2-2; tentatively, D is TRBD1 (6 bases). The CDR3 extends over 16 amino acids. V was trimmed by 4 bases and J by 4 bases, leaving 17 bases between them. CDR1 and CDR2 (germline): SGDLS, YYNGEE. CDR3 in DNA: TGTGCCAGCAGCCCCTATACAGGGCTTCGCACCGGGGAGCTGTTTTTT. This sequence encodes CASSPYTGLRTGELFF.

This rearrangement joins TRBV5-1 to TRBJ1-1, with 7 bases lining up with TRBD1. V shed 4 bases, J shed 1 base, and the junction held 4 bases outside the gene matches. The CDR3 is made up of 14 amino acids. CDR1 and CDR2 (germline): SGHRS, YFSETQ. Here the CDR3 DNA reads TGCGCCAGCAGCATACGACAGGGGAACACTGAAGCTTTCTTT. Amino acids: CASSIRQGNTEAFF. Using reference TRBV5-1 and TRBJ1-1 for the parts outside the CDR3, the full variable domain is KAGVTQTPRYLIKTRGQQVTLSCSPISGHRSVSWYQQTPGQGLQFLFEYFSETQRNKGNFPGRFSGRQFSNSRSEMNVSTLELGDSALYLCASSIRQGNTEAFFGQGTRLTVV.

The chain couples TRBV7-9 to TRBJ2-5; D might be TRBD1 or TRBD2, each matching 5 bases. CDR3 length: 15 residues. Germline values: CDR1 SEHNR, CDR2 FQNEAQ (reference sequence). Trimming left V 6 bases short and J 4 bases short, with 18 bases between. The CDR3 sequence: CASSTEVRGGETQYF. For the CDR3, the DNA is TGTGCCAGCAGTACTGAGGTCCGGGGCGGAGAGACCCAGTACTTC.

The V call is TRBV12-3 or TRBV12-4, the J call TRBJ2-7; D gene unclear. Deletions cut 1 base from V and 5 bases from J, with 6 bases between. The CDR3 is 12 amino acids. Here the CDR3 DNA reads TGTGCCAGCAGTTTAGTGGCTCACGAGCAGTACTTC. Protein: CASSLVAHEQYF.

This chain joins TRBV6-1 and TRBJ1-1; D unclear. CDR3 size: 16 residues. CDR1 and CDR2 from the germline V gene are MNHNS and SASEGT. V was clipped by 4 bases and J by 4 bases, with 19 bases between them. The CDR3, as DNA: TGTGCCAGCAGTGCCCGATCCCGGTTTTCTCTCACTGAAGCTTTCTTT. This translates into CASSARSRFSLTEAFF.

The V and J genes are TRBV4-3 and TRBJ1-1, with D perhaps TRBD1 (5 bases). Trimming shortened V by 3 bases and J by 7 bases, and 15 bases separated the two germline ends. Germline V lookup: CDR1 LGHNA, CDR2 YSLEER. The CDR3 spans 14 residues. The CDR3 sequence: CASSQERGVSEAFF. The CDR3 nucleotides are TGCGCCAGCAGCCAGGAAAGGGGTGTGAGTGAAGCTTTCTTT.

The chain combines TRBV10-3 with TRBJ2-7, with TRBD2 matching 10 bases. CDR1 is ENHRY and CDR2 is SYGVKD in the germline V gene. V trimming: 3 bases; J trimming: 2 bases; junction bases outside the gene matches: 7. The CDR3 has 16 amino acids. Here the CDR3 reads CAISDPTSGKTYEQYF. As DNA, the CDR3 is TGTGCCATCAGTGACCCCACTAGCGGGAAGACCTACGAGCAGTACTTC.

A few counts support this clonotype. CDR3 sequence reads: CASSQDRKGRGYRSSGANVLTF. The DNA of the CDR3 is TGTGCCAGCAGCCAAGATAGGAAAGGCAGGGGCTACCGTAGCTCTGGGGCCAACGTCCTGACTTTC. The V call is TRBV14, the J call TRBJ2-6; maybe TRBD1 (6 bases). V was pared by 0 bases and J by 0 bases, with 24 bases between. In germline, CDR1 is SGHDN, CDR2 FVKESK. The CDR3 runs to 22 residues.

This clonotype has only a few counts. As DNA, the CDR3 is TGCAGCGTTGACACCAACACTGAAGCTTTCTTT. As protein: CSVDTNTEAFF. The chain couples TRBV29-1 to TRBJ1-1; D remains unclear. V lost 3 bases and J lost 2, with 4 bases in between. Germline CDR1 is SQVTM and CDR2 is ANQGSEA. The CDR3 length is 11 residues.

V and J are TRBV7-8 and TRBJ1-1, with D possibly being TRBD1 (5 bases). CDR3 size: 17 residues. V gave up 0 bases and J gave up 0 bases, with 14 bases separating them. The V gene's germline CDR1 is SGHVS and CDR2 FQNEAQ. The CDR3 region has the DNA TGTGCCAGCAGCTTAGCGAGGGGCTTCATTATGAACACTGAAGCTTTCTTT. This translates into CASSLARGFIMNTEAFF. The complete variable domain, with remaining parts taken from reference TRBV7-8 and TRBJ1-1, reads GAGVSQSPRYKVAKRGQDVALRCDPISGHVSLFWYQQALGQGPEFLTYFQNEAQLDKSGLPSDRFFAERPEGSVSTLKIQRTQQEDSAVYLCASSLARGFIMNTEAFFGQGTRLTVV.

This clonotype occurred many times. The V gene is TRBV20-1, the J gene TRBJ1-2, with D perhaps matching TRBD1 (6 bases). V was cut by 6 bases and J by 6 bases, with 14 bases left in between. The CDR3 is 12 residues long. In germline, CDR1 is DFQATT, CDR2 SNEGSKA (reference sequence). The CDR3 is CSAPTGTDGYTF. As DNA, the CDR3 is TGCAGTGCCCCAACAGGGACTGATGGCTACACCTTC.

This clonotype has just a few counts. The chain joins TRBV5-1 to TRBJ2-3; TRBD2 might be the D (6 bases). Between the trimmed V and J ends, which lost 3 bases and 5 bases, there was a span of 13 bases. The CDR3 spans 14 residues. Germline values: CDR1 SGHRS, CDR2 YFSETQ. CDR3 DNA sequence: TGCGCCAGCAGCTCGACCACCGGGGGAGATACGCAGTATTTT. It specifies CASSSTTGGDTQYF.

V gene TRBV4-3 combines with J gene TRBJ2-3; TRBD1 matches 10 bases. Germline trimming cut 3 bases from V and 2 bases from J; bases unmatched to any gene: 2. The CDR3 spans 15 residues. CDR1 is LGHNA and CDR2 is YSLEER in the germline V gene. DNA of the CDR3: TGCGCCAGCAGCCAGGACAGGGGGGCCACAGATACGCAGTATTTT. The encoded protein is CASSQDRGATDTQYF.

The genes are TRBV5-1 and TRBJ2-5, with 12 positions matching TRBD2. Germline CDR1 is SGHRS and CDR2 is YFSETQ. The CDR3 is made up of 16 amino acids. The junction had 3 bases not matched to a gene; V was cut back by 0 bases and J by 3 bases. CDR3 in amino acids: CASSLAGLAGKETQYF. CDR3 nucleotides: TGCGCCAGCAGCTTGGCAGGACTAGCGGGGAAAGAGACCCAGTACTTC.

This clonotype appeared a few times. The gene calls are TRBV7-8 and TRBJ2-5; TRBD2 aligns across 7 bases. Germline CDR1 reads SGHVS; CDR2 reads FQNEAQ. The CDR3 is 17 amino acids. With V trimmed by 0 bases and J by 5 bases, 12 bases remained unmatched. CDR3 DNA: TGTGCCAGCAGCTTAGCGCAGGCTAGGGGACTAAGGGAGACCCAGTACTTC. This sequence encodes CASSLAQARGLRETQYF.

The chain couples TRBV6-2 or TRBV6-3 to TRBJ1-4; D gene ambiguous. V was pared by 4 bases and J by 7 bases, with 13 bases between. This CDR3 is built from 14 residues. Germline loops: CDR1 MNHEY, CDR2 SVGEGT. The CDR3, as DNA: TGTGCCAGCAGTTCCGTTCTCTCCGGTGAAAAACTGTTTTTT. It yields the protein CASSSVLSGEKLFF.

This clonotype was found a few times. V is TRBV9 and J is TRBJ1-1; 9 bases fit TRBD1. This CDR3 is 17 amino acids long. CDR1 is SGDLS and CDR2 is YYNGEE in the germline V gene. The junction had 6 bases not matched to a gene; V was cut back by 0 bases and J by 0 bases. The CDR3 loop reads CASSVDKGTGMNTEAFF. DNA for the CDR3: TGTGCCAGCAGCGTAGACAAAGGGACAGGGATGAACACTGAAGCTTTCTTT. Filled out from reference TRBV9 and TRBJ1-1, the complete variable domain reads DSGVTQTPKHLITATGQRVTLRCSPRSGDLSVYWYQQSLDQGLQFLIQYYNGEERAKGNILERFSAQQFPDLHSELNLSSLELGDSALYFCASSVDKGTGMNTEAFFGQGTRLTVV.

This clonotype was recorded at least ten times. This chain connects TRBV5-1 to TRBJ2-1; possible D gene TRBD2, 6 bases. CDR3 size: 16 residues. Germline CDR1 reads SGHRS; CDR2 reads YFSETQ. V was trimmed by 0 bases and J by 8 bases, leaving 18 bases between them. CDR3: CASSLEGATGVDEQFF. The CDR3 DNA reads TGCGCCAGCAGCTTGGAAGGCGCCACGGGGGTGGATGAGCAGTTCTTC.

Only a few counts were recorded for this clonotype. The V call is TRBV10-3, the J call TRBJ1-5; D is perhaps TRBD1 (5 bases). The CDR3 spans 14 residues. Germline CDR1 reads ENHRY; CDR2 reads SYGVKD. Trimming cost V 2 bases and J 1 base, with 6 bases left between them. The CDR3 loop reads CAISEGQSNQPQHF. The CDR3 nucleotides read TGTGCCATCAGTGAGGGACAAAGCAATCAGCCCCAGCATTTT.

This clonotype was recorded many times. CDR3 bases: TGTGCCAGCAGCTTAGAGACCCGCGTGGCCAAAGCTTTCTTT. Translation gives CASSLETRVAKAFF. The rearrangement uses TRBV7-2 and TRBJ1-1; D remains ambiguous. Between the trimmed V and J ends, which lost 1 base and 9 bases, there was a span of 15 bases. The CDR3 is 14 residues long. CDR1 is SGHTA, CDR2 FQGNSA, per germline.

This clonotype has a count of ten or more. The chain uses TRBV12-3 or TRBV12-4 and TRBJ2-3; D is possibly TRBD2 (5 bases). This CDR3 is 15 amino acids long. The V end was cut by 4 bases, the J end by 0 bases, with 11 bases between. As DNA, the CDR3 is TGTGCCAGCAGTTCGGGAACGGGAAGCACAGATACGCAGTATTTT. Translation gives CASSSGTGSTDTQYF.